In this sample, the clone carrying this TCR beta chain turned up many times. This sample is part of a study of regulatory T cells in long-lasting Graves disease. Both iRepertoire HTBI primers and Arm-PCR of CDR3 regions were used to build the TCR beta libraries. TCRdb processed the multiplex PCR reads anew with MiXCR; each CDR3 protein has one entry. The table has approximately 360,000 distinct CDR3 sequences, 12% seen once. This CDR3 is built from 15 residues. In germline, CDR1 is SNHLY, CDR2 FYNNEI. Trimming removed 3 bases from V and 4 bases from J; junction bases left unmatched: 8. Time point: newly diagnosed GD, antithyroid drugs for less than 3 months. After RNA was extracted from PBMCs, the TCR library was made from it. The same sample was also used in a study of T cells in Graves' hyperthyroidism and ophthalmopathy.

Here the sequenced sample was peripheral blood mononuclear cells (PBMCs), taken at new diagnosis, from a patient treated with antithyroid drugs. V gene TRBV2 combines with J gene TRBJ1-2, with 7 nucleotides matching TRBD1. This sequence originates from a woman aged 18-35 years with Graves disease. CDR3 in amino acids: CASSDGLRGLYGYTF. As DNA, the CDR3 is TGTGCCAGCAGTGACGGATTGAGGGGGCTCTATGGCTACACCTTC.